This T cell receptor (beta chain) came from a study of CD8 T cells in Susac syndrome. RNA in amounts of about 0.5 to 1 ug was reverse transcribed with random hexamers. immunoSEQ multiplex PCR amplified TCR beta CDR3 across 54 Vbeta, 13 Jbeta. MiXCR, run by TCRdb on the immunoSEQ multiplex PCR reads, gives a single entry per CDR3 protein. The sample shows 160,000 or so distinct CDR3 sequences, around 96% of them seen only once. Through negative isolation, CD4+ and CD8+ T cells were obtained, while TEMRA cells were enriched using FACS. Sequencing was done on a sample of CD8+ T cells from PBMCs. This clonotype originated in a human donor with multiple sclerosis.

The CDR3 region is CASSVGSSGGPTGELFF. The CDR3 DNA follows: TGTGCCAGCAGCGTAGGCTCTAGCGGCGGACCCACCGGGGAGCTGTTTTTT. J is TRBJ2-2 and V is TRBV9; the match to TRBD2 covers 7 bases. Germline trimming cut 0 bases from V and 4 bases from J; bases unmatched to any gene: 9. CDR1 and CDR2 from the germline V gene are SGDLS and YYNGEE. This CDR3 is 17 amino acids long. Looking up the rest from reference TRBV9 and TRBJ2-2 gives the full variable domain: DSGVTQTPKHLITATGQRVTLRCSPRSGDLSVYWYQQSLDQGLQFLIQYYNGEERAKGNILERFSAQQFPDLHSELNLSSLELGDSALYFCASSVGSSGGPTGELFFGEGSRLTVL.